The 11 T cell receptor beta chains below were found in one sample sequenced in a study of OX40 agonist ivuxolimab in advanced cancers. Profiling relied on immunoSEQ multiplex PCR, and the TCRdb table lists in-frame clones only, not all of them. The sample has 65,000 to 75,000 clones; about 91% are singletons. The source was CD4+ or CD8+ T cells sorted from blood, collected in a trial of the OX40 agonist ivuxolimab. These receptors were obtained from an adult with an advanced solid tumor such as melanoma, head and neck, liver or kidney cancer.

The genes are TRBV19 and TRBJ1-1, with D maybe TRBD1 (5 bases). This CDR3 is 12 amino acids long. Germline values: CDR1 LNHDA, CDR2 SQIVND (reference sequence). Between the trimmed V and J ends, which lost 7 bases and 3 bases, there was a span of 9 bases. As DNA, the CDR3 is TGTGCCAGTACTTCCAGGGACACTGAAGCTTTCTTT. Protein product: CASTSRDTEAFF.

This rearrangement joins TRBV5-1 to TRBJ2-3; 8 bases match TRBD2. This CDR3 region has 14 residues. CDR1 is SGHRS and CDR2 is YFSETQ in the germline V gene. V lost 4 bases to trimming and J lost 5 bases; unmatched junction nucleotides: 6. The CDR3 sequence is CASSTAGAEDTQYF. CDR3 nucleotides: TGCGCCAGCAGCACAGCGGGGGCGGAAGATACGCAGTATTTT.

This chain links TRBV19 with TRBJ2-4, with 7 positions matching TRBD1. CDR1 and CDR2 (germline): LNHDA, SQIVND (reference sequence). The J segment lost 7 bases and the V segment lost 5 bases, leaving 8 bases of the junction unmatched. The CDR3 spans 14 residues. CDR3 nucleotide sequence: TGTGCCAGTAGTCCCGGGACAGAATTGAACATTCAGTACTTC. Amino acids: CASSPGTELNIQYF.

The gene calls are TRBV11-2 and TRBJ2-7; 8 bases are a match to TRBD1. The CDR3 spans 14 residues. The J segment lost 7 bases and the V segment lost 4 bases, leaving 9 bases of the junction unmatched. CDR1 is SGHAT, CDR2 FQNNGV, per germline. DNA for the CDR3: TGTGCCAGCAGCTCCCCCACAGGGGGTGGGGAGCAGTACTTC. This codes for CASSSPTGGGEQYF.

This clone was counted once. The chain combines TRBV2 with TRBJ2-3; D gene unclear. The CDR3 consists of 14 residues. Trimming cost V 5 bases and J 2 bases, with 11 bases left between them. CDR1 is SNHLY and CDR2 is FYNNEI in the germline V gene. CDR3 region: CASSKESATDTQYF. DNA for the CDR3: TGTGCCAGCAGTAAGGAGTCTGCCACAGATACGCAGTATTTT.

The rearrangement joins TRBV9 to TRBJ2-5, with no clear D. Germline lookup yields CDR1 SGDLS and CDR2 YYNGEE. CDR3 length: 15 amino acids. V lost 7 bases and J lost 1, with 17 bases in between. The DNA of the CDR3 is TGTGCCAGCTCCCGCGCAGCGAACCTCCAAGAGACCCAGTACTTC. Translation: CASSRAANLQETQYF.

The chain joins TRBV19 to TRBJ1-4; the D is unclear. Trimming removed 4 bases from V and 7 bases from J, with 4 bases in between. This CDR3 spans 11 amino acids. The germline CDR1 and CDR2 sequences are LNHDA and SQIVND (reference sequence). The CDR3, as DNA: TGTGCCAGTAGTACTCGTGAAAAACTGTTTTTT. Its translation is CASSTREKLFF.

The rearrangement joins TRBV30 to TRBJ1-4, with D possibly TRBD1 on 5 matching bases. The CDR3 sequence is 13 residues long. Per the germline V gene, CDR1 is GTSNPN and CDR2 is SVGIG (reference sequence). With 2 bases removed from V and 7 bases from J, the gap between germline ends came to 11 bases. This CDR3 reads CAWSSQGREKLFF. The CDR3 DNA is TGTGCCTGGAGTTCTCAGGGCCGTGAAAAACTGTTTTTT.

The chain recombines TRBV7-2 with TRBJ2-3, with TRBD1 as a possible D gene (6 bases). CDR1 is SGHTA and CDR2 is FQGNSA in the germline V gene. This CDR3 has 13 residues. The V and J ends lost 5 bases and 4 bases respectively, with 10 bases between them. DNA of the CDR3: TGTGCCAGCAGCCTAGACAGGCCAGATACGCAGTATTTT. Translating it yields CASSLDRPDTQYF.

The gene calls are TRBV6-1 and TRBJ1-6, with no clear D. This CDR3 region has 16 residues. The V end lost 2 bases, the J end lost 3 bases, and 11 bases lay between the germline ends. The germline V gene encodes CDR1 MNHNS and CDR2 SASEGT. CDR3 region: CASSESLGNYNSPLHF. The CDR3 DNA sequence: TGTGCCAGCAGTGAATCCTTAGGGAACTATAATTCACCCCTCCACTTT.

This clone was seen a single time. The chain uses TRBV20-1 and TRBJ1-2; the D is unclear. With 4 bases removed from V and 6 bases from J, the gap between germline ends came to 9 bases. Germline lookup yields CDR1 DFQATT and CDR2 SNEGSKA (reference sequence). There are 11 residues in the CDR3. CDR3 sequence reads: CSAIGRDGYTF. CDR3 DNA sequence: TGCAGTGCTATAGGGAGGGATGGCTACACCTTC.